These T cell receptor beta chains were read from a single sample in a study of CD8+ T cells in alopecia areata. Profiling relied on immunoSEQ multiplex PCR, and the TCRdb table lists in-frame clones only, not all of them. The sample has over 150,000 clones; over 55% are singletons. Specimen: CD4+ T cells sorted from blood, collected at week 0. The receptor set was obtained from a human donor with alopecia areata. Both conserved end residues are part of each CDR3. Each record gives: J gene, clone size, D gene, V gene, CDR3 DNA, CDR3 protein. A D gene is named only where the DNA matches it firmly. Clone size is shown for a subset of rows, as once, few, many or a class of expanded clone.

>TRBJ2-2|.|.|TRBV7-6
TGTGCCAGCAGCTTTTCAATAAACACCGGGGAGCTGTTTTTT
CASSFSINTGELFF
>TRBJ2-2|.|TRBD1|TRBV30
TGTGCCTGGATGGGACAGGGTTACACCGGGGAGCTGTTTTTT
CAWMGQGYTGELFF
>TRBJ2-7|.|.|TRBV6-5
TGTGCCAGCACCCCCGGTGGGGTCCACGAGCAGTACTTC
CASTPGGVHEQYF
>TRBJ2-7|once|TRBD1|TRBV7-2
TGTGCCAGCAGCCCGATGGGACAGGGTTACGAGCAGTACTTC
CASSPMGQGYEQYF
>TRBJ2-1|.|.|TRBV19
TGTGCCAGTAACATTCCTCCGGCCGTCGAGCAGTTCTTC
CASNIPPAVEQFF
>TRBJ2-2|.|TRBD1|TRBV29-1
TGCAGCGTTATAACACAGGGGGCGCGCACCGGGGAGCTGTTTTTT
CSVITQGARTGELFF
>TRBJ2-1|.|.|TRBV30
TGTGCCTGGAGTGTACCCAGCGGCGCCTACAATGAGCAGTTCTTC
CAWSVPSGAYNEQFF
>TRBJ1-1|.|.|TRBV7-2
TGTGCCAGCGCCCCCCCGGCGTACACTGAAGCTTTCTTT
CASAPPAYTEAFF
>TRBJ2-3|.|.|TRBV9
TGTGCCAGCAGCGTTGGGACGCCCGGAGATACGCAGTATTTT
CASSVGTPGDTQYF
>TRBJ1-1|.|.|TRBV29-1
TGCAGCGTATCGAACACTGAAGCTTTCTTT
CSVSNTEAFF
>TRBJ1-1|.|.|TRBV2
TGTGCCAGCACATTGGTGAGGGACACTGAAGCTTTCTTT
CASTLVRDTEAFF
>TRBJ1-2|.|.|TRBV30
TGTGCCCTGGCGCTTGGGGGGTACTATGGCTACACCTTC
CALALGGYYGYTF
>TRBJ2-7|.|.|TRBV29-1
TGCAGCGTTGAAACTACCGGGACAAACGAGCAGTACTTC
CSVETTGTNEQYF
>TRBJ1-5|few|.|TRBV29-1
TGCAGCGTTGTCAGTGGTAGCAATCAGCCCCAGCATTTT
CSVVSGSNQPQHF
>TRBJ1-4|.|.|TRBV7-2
TGTGCCAGCAGCCCCTACAATAGTGAAAAACTGTTTTTT
CASSPYNSEKLFF
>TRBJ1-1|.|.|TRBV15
TGTGCCACCAGCAGAGGTGGGACACTGAACACTGAAGCTTTCTTT
CATSRGGTLNTEAFF
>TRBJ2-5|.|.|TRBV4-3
TGCGCCAGCAGCTCCTCGTTAGGGGGGACGGAGACCCAGTACTTC
CASSSSLGGTETQYF
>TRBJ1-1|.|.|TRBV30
TGTGCCTGTTACAGGGTGAGAGGCACTGAAGCTTTCTTT
CACYRVRGTEAFF
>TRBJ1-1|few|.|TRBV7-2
TGTGCCAGCAGTTATCAGGTCCCCAACACTGAAGCTTTCTTT
CASSYQVPNTEAFF
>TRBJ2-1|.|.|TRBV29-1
TGCAGCGTTGTCTACTCCTACAATGAGCAGTTCTTC
CSVVYSYNEQFF
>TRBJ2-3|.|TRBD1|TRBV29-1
TGCAGCGTTCCCCGGACAGGGGGAGATACGCAGTATTTT
CSVPRTGGDTQYF
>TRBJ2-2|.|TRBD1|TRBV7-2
TGTGCCAGCAGCCCGGACAGGGGTGGCACCGGGGAGCTGTTTTTT
CASSPDRGGTGELFF
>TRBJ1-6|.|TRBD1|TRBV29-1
TGCAGCGTCGGACAGGGGGATAATTCACCCCTCCACTTT
CSVGQGDNSPLHF
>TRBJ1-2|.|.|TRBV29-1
TGCAGCGTTAGCAGGAGGTTGTCGGAAGGCTACACCTTC
CSVSRRLSEGYTF
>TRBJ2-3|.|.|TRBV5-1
TGCGCCAGCAGCTCCCGAGGAGAGGGCCCAGATACGCAGTATTTT
CASSSRGEGPDTQYF
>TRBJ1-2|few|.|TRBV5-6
TGTGCCAGCAGCTTGTTAGGGCAGCCTTCCAACTATGGCTACACCTTC
CASSLLGQPSNYGYTF
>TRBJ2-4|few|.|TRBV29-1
TGCAGCTTCGTCGGCATAGCCAAAAACATTCAGTACTTC
CSFVGIAKNIQYF
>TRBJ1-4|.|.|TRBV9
TGTGCCAGCAGCGTAGGACAGGATCATAATGAAAAACTGTTTTTT
CASSVGQDHNEKLFF
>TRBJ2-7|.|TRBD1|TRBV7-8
TGTGCCAGCAGACCCCGGACAGGGGTCTACGAGCAGTACTTC
CASRPRTGVYEQYF
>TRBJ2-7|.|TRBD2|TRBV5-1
TGCGCCAGCAGCTTGTCTCCTAGCGGGGCCTACGAGCAGTACTTC
CASSLSPSGAYEQYF
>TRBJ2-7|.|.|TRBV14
TGTGCCAGCAGCCCCACAGGGATGTACGAGCAGTACTTC
CASSPTGMYEQYF
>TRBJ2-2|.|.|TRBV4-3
TGCGCCAGCAGCCACGGGGGGCTTGACACCGGGGAGCTGTTTTTT
CASSHGGLDTGELFF
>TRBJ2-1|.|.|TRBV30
TGTGCCTGGAGTGTAGCGGCAAGCTCCTACAATGAGCAGTTCTTC
CAWSVAASSYNEQFF
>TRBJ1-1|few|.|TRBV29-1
TGCAGCGTTTCAGCCGGCACTGAAGCTTTCTTT
CSVSAGTEAFF
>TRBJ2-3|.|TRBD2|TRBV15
TGTGCCACCAGCAGGGGACTAGCGGGGGAAGGGACAGATACGCAGTATTTT
CATSRGLAGEGTDTQYF
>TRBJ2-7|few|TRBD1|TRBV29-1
TGCAGCGGAAGTGACAGGGGCGATGGGAACGAGCAGTACTTC
CSGSDRGDGNEQYF
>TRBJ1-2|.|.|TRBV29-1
TGCAGCGTTGAGGCGGACAGTCGGTATGGCTACACCTTC
CSVEADSRYGYTF
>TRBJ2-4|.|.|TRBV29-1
TGCAGCGTTGACACGGGAGCCAAAAACATTCAGTACTTC
CSVDTGAKNIQYF
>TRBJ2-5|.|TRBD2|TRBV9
TGTGCCAGCAGCCCTAGCGGGGGGGCTGAGACCCAGTACTTC
CASSPSGGAETQYF
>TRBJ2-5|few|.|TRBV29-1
TGCAGCGTTGCCCAAAATCAAGAGACCCAGTACTTC
CSVAQNQETQYF
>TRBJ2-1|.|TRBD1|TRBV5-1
TGCGCCAGCAGCCTGACGACAGGGTCAGGCTACAATGAGCAGTTCTTC
CASSLTTGSGYNEQFF
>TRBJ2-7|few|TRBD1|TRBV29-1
TGCAGCGTCCACCGGGACAGGGACGAGCAGTACTTC
CSVHRDRDEQYF